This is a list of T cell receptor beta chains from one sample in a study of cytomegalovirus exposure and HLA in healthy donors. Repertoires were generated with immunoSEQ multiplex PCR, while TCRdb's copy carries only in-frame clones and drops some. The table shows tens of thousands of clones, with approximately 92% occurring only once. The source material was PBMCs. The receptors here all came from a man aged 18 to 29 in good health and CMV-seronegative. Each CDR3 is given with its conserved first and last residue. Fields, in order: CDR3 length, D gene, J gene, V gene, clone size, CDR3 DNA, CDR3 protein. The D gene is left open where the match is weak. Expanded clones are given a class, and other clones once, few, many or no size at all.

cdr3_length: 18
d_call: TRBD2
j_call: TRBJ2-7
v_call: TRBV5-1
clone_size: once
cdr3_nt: TGCGCCAGCAGCTTGGCCCTAACCGGGACTAGCGGACAATACGAGCAGTACTTC
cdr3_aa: CASSLALTGTSGQYEQYF

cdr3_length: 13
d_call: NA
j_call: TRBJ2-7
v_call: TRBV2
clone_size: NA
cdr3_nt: TGTGCCAGCCTACGGACTATTAACTACGAGCAGTACTTC
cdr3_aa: CASLRTINYEQYF

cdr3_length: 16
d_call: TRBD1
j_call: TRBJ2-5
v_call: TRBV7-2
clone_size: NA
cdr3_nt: TGTGCCAGCAGCCTCCTCCCGGGACAGGCTCAAGAGACCCAGTACTTC
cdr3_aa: CASSLLPGQAQETQYF

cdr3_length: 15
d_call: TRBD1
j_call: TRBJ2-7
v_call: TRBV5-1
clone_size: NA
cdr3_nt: TGCGCCAGCAGCCTGGGACAGGGGTCGGACTACGAGCAGTACTTC
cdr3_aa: CASSLGQGSDYEQYF

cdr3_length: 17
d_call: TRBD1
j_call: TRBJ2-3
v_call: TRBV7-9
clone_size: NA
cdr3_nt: TGTGCCAGCAGCTCCGATGGGTGGGACAGGGGACCAGATACGCAGTATTTT
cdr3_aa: CASSSDGWDRGPDTQYF

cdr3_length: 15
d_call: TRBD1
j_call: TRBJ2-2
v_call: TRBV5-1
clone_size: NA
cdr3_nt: TGCGCCAGCAGCTCGGGACAGGGTGTCACCGGGGAGCTGTTTTTT
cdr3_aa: CASSSGQGVTGELFF

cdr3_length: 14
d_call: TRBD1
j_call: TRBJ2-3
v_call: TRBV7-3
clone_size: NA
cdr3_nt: TGTGCCAGCAGCAGGGACAGGAACACAGATACGCAGTATTTT
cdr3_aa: CASSRDRNTDTQYF

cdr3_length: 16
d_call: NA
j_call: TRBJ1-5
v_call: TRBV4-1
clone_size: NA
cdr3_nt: TGCGCCAGCAGCCAAGTGGGAGGGATTAGCAATCAGCCCCAGCATTTT
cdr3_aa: CASSQVGGISNQPQHF

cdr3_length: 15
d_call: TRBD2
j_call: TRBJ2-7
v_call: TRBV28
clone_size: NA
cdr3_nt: TGTGCCAGCAGTCCTGAAGGCGGGAGAGGGTACGAGCAGTACTTC
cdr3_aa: CASSPEGGRGYEQYF

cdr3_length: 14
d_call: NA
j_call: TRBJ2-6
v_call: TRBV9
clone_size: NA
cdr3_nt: TGTGCCAGCAGCGCCAATTCTGGGGCCAACGTCCTGACTTTC
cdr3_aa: CASSANSGANVLTF

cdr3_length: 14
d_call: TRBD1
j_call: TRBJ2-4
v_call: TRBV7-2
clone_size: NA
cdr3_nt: TGTGCCAGCAGCTCGACAGGGGCCAAAAACATTCAGTACTTC
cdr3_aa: CASSSTGAKNIQYF

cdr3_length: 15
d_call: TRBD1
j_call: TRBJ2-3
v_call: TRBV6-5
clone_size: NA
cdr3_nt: TGTGCCAGCAGTTACGGGACAGGGGGCGCAGATACGCAGTATTTT
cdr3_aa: CASSYGTGGADTQYF

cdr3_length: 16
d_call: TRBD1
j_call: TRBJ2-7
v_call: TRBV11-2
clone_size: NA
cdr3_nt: TGTGCCAGCAGCTTAGTACCGGGACAGGGGGCGAAGGAGCAGTACTTC
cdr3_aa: CASSLVPGQGAKEQYF

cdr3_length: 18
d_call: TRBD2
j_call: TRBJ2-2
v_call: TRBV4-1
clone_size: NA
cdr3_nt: TGCGCCAGCAGCTGGGTAGGGACTAGCGGGAGGGTCTCCGGGGAGCTGTTTTTT
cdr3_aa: CASSWVGTSGRVSGELFF

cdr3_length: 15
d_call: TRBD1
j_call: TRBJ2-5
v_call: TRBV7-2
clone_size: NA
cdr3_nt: TGTGCCAGCAGCTTAGGTGGACAGGGACGAGAGACCCAGTACTTC
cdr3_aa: CASSLGGQGRETQYF

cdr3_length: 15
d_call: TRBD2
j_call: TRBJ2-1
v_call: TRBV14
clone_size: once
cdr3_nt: TGTGCCAGCAGCTTTAAGCGGGAGTGGGGCAATGAGCAGTTCTTC
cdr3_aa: CASSFKREWGNEQFF

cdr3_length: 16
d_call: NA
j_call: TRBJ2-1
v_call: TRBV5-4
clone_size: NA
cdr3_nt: TGTGCCAGCAGCTTGGCCGTCCTTAGCTCCTACAATGAGCAGTTCTTC
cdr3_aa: CASSLAVLSSYNEQFF

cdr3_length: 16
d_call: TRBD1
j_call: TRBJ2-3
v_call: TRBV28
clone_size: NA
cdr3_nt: TGTGCCAGCAGTACGGACAGGGATGGGGGCACAGATACGCAGTATTTT
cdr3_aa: CASSTDRDGGTDTQYF

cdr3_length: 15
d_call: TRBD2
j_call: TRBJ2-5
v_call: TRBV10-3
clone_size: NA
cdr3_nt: TGTGCCACCAACCGACTAGCGGGAGGTCGAGAGACCCAGTACTTC
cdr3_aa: CATNRLAGGRETQYF

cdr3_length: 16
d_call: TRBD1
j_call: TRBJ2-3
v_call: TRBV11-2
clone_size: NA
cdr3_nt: TGTGCCAGCAGTAATCAAGGGACAGGGTCATGGGATACGCAGTATTTT
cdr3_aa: CASSNQGTGSWDTQYF

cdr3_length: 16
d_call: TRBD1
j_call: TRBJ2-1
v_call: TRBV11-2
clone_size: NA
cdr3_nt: TGTGCCAGCAGCCATACCGGGACAGGCTCCTACAATGAGCAGTTCTTC
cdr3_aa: CASSHTGTGSYNEQFF

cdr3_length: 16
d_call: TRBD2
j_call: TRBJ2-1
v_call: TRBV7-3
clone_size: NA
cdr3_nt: TGTGCCAGCAGTTCGAGCGGGAGGCCCCTATACAATGAGCAGTTCTTC
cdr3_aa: CASSSSGRPLYNEQFF

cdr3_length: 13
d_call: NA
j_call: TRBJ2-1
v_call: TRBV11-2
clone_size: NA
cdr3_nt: TGTGCCAGCAGCTTAGAGGGCTTCAATGAGCAGTTCTTC
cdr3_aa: CASSLEGFNEQFF